A selection of T cell receptor beta chains follows, all from one sample in a study of T-cell reconstitution after alpha-beta-depleted transplantation in children. Each CDR3 protein gets one entry after TCRdb re-called the PCR reads with MiXCR. The sample yields around 960,000 distinct CDR3 sequences, about 29% seen once. The sequences come from PBMCs, mostly from graft donor cells, collected 360 days after TCRalphabeta/CD19-depleted stem cell transplant. Every receptor here comes from a boy younger than two who had a stem cell transplant for SCID, so the T cells may come from the graft donor. Each CDR3 is given with its conserved first and last residue. D genes are given only for firm matches. Where a row states a size, it is once, few, many or the class of an expanded clone; other rows omit it.

size	V	J	D	CDR3	DNA
NA	TRBV5-5	TRBJ2-2	TRBD1	CASSPGTVTGELFF	TGTGCCAGCAGTCCTGGGACAGTCACCGGGGAGCTGTTTTTT
few	TRBV20-1	TRBJ2-5	NA	CSALGEDQETQYF	TGCAGTGCCCTGGGGGAGGACCAAGAGACCCAGTACTTC
few	TRBV4-3	TRBJ1-1	NA	CASSQGEWNTEAFF	TGCGCCAGCAGCCAAGGGGAATGGAACACTGAAGCTTTCTTT
few	TRBV7-8	TRBJ2-2	NA	CAYLQDSISPGELFF	TGTGCCTACCTTCAGGACAGTATCTCTCCCGGGGAGCTGTTTTTT
NA	TRBV27	TRBJ2-7	TRBD2	CASSPLNSGGNEQYF	TGTGCCAGCAGCCCCCTGAATAGCGGGGGGAACGAGCAGTACTTC
NA	TRBV6-2/TRBV6-3	TRBJ2-7	NA	CASSYTRGLLREQYF	TGTGCCAGCAGTTACACGCGGGGTCTCTTAAGGGAGCAGTACTTC
few	TRBV20-1	TRBJ1-5	NA	CSATPGGYSNQPQHF	TGCAGTGCTACCCCGGGGGGATATAGCAATCAGCCCCAGCATTTT
NA	TRBV6-1	TRBJ1-2	NA	CASSFFGYTF	TGTGCCAGCTCTTTCTTTGGCTACACCTTC
few	TRBV15	TRBJ1-3	NA	CATSSSPQRNTIYF	TGTGCCACCAGCAGCTCCCCACAACGGAACACCATATATTTT
few	TRBV7-9	TRBJ1-3	NA	CASSSGVDTIYF	TGTGCCAGCAGCTCGGGTGTAGACACCATATATTTT
many	TRBV5-1	TRBJ1-1	NA	CASSLGGRTEAFF	TGTGCCAGCAGCTTAGGTGGGAGAACTGAAGCTTTCTTT
few	TRBV6-5	TRBJ1-5	NA	CASSYERSDQPQHF	TGTGCCAGCAGTTATGAGAGGTCGGATCAGCCCCAGCATTTT
NA	TRBV24-1	TRBJ1-2	NA	CATSERVADGYTF	TGTGCCACCAGTGAAAGGGTGGCAGATGGCTACACCTTC
NA	TRBV4-1	TRBJ1-1	NA	CASSQVAGAGAEAFF	TGCGCCAGCAGCCAAGTAGCAGGGGCGGGCGCTGAAGCTTTCTTT
NA	TRBV7-2	TRBJ2-3	TRBD2	CASSSGLAFDTQYF	TGTGCCAGCAGCTCGGGACTAGCGTTCGATACGCAGTATTTT
NA	TRBV2	TRBJ2-7	TRBD1	CASRRGTGSYEQYF	TGTGCCAGCAGGAGGGGGACAGGGTCCTACGAGCAGTACTTC
NA	TRBV12-3/TRBV12-4	TRBJ2-1	NA	CASSLAGRGNEQFF	TGTGCCAGCAGTTTAGCTGGAAGGGGGAACGAGCAGTTCTTC
few	TRBV20-1	TRBJ2-3	TRBD2	CSASDGERGDTQYF	TGCAGTGCTAGTGACGGGGAGCGGGGGGATACGCAGTATTTT
NA	TRBV20-1	TRBJ2-1	NA	CSASLAQEFF	TGCAGTGCTAGCCTAGCTCAAGAGTTCTTC
NA	TRBV20-1	TRBJ2-7	TRBD2	CSASKGQPGGPSYEQYF	TGCAGTGCTAGTAAGGGCCAGCCGGGGGGGCCTTCCTACGAGCAGTACTTC
NA	TRBV4-2	TRBJ1-6	NA	CASSQEGGMNSPLHF	TGTGCCAGCAGCCAAGAAGGGGGAATGAATTCACCCCTCCACTTT
few	TRBV6-5	TRBJ2-1	NA	CASSYWGGSYNEQFF	TGTGCCAGCAGTTACTGGGGCGGCAGCTACAATGAGCAGTTCTTC
few	TRBV12-3/TRBV12-4	TRBJ1-2	NA	CASSAQVGGGGYTF	TGTGCCAGCAGCGCCCAGGTGGGGGGAGGTGGCTACACCTTC
NA	TRBV20-1	TRBJ1-5	NA	CSAIKQEAQHF	TGCAGTGCTATTAAACAGGAGGCCCAGCATTTT
NA	TRBV11-2	TRBJ1-2	TRBD1	CASSPQGVDGYTF	TGTGCCAGCAGCCCGCAGGGGGTGGATGGCTACACCTTC
NA	TRBV20-1	TRBJ2-7	NA	CSASGNLDEQYF	TGCAGTGCTAGTGGAAACCTGGACGAGCAGTACTTC
NA	TRBV4-3	TRBJ1-6	TRBD1	CASSQDRSPDRVRNSPLHF	TGCGCCAGCAGCCAAGATCGGTCCCCGGACAGGGTGAGGAATTCACCCCTCCACTTT
many	TRBV20-1	TRBJ1-5	NA	CSASGGSNQPQHF	TGCAGTGCCAGCGGGGGGAGCAATCAGCCCCAGCATTTT
once	TRBV18	TRBJ2-7	NA	CASSPPGPLSSYEQYF	TGTGCCAGCTCACCACCGGGACCCTTGAGCTCCTACGAGCAGTACTTC
few	TRBV2	TRBJ2-5	TRBD1	CASRGQGVGPAGETQYF	TGTGCCAGCAGGGGACAGGGGGTCGGTCCGGCAGGGGAGACCCAGTACTTC
once	TRBV13	TRBJ2-5	NA	CASSSLSLFVDSETQYF	TGTGCCAGCAGCTCCCTTTCGTTGTTCGTGGACTCAGAGACCCAGTACTTC